This record looks at one T cell receptor beta chain sequence and its context. Its target is not known. The sample originates from a study of T cell responses to AZD1222 COVID-19 vaccine. Study outcomes and limitations: Just 5 or 6 AZD1222 recipients tested seropositive at baseline. All repertoire sampling was performed exclusively after the peak T cell response. At 160-218 and 743-854, vaccine-associated CD4 TCRs were dominant, and they spanned spike.

Using immunoSEQ multiplex PCR, the repertoire was profiled, and TCRdb retains in-frame clones only, with some absent. The table lists fewer than 150,000 clones, approximately 91% of them singletons, with 4.5% to 6.5% in the top ten. The sequence came from an adult who received the AZD1222 COVID-19 vaccine. Material: peripheral blood, obtained 28 days after the second AZD1222 dose.

CDR3: CASSPGTSAGELFF. The DNA for the CDR3 is TGCGCCAGCAGCCCGGGGACTAGCGCCGGGGAGCTGTTTTTT. The chain links TRBV5-1 to TRBJ2-2; 10 bases agree with TRBD2. Germline V gene lookup returns CDR1 SGHRS and CDR2 YFSETQ. The CDR3 runs 14 residues. The V segment lost 4 bases and the J segment 6 bases; nucleotides outside the gene matches: 3.